These T cell receptor beta chains were read from a single sample in a study of blood T cell repertoires in COVID-19. Libraries were prepared by immunoSEQ multiplex PCR; TCRdb keeps only in-frame clonotypes and omits some of them. Among 300,000 to 400,000 clones, roughly nine tenths were seen once, and the ten largest hold around 3%. Sequenced input: peripheral blood. The receptors stem from a woman in her thirties with COVID-19, enrolled during active disease. Each CDR3 is given with its conserved first and last residue. Only some rows state a clone size, as once, few, many or a class for expanded clones.

V: TRBV2; size: .; J: TRBJ2-7; CDR3: CANKLRTGRLEEQYF
V: TRBV7-9; size: .; J: TRBJ2-3; CDR3: CASSLSGSSTDTQYF
V: TRBV4-3; size: once; J: TRBJ2-6; CDR3: CASSQDLGAASGANVLTF
V: TRBV4-1; size: .; J: TRBJ2-5; CDR3: CASSPRQGAGETQYF
V: TRBV7-8; size: .; J: TRBJ1-2; CDR3: CASSSGGQGASNYGYTF
V: TRBV6-6; size: .; J: TRBJ1-2; CDR3: CASSAGQGYGYTF
V: TRBV29-1; size: .; J: TRBJ1-1; CDR3: CSVVLGERAIAIGEAFF
V: TRBV5-6; size: .; J: TRBJ1-2; CDR3: CASTPRTVGQRTTYGYTF
V: TRBV5-1; size: .; J: TRBJ2-1; CDR3: CASSLGAGSYNEQFF
V: TRBV27; size: .; J: TRBJ1-2; CDR3: CASSLRARAGYTF
V: TRBV15; size: .; J: TRBJ2-1; CDR3: CATSRDAGSQDEQFF
V: TRBV30; size: .; J: TRBJ2-3; CDR3: CAWRRTVSNLF
V: TRBV27; size: many; J: TRBJ2-5; CDR3: CASSLLQGAETQYF
V: TRBV4-3; size: .; J: TRBJ1-6; CDR3: CASSQDNREGSPLHF
V: TRBV19; size: .; J: TRBJ2-3; CDR3: CASSIGGGDTDTQYF
V: TRBV11-2; size: .; J: TRBJ1-5; CDR3: CASSLGQGNQPQHF
V: TRBV5-1; size: .; J: TRBJ1-1; CDR3: CASSPGAGDTEAFF
V: TRBV7-2; size: .; J: TRBJ1-3; CDR3: CASSPNGGISGNTIYF
V: TRBV5-6; size: .; J: TRBJ1-2; CDR3: CASRIGQGGGYGYTF
V: TRBV3-1/TRBV3-2; size: .; J: TRBJ2-1; CDR3: CASSPSGTSGRITFYNEQFF
V: TRBV28; size: .; J: TRBJ2-5; CDR3: CASSLSERGETQYF
V: TRBV5-6; size: .; J: TRBJ1-6; CDR3: CASSLARVGVKNSPLHF
V: TRBV5-1; size: .; J: TRBJ2-3; CDR3: CASRVGLTSSADTQYF
V: TRBV11-2; size: .; J: TRBJ1-6; CDR3: CASSFPSGGVSNSPLHF
V: TRBV11-3; size: .; J: TRBJ2-1; CDR3: CASSLVRNEQFF
V: TRBV6-5; size: .; J: TRBJ1-2; CDR3: CASSSELTGTDGYTF
V: TRBV30; size: .; J: TRBJ2-2; CDR3: CAWSRRGDTGELFF
V: TRBV7-2; size: .; J: TRBJ1-5; CDR3: CASSLASRGDNSSNQPQHF
V: TRBV9; size: .; J: TRBJ2-1; CDR3: CASSVEAGFYNEQFF
V: TRBV6-2/TRBV6-3; size: .; J: TRBJ2-1; CDR3: CASSYGVLGYDEQFF
V: TRBV6-2/TRBV6-3; size: .; J: TRBJ2-7; CDR3: CASSYLAGGTYEQYF
V: TRBV11-2; size: .; J: TRBJ2-5; CDR3: CASSLGFYETQYF
V: TRBV7-2; size: .; J: TRBJ2-7; CDR3: CASSLAGSSYEQYF
V: TRBV9; size: .; J: TRBJ2-3; CDR3: CASSVVPAGPTDTQYF
V: TRBV5-1; size: .; J: TRBJ1-6; CDR3: CASSLAGERSPLHF
V: TRBV4-3; size: .; J: TRBJ2-7; CDR3: CASSQDGNLGGGEQYF
V: TRBV28; size: .; J: TRBJ2-7; CDR3: CASRDLVTGGNEQYF
V: TRBV29-1; size: .; J: TRBJ2-1; CDR3: CSVESSYNEQFF
V: TRBV5-1; size: .; J: TRBJ2-7; CDR3: CASSLGQGREQYF
V: TRBV11-2; size: .; J: TRBJ2-1; CDR3: CASSLEGQYNEQFF
V: TRBV29-1; size: .; J: TRBJ1-2; CDR3: CSVSDGYTF
V: TRBV27; size: .; J: TRBJ2-1; CDR3: CASSPSGLAGYNEQFF
V: TRBV10-1; size: .; J: TRBJ2-1; CDR3: CASSGLAGVYNEQFF
V: TRBV5-1; size: once; J: TRBJ1-1; CDR3: CASRSAGARNTEAFF
V: TRBV10-3; size: .; J: TRBJ2-5; CDR3: CAIRGGLQETQYF
V: TRBV10-3; size: .; J: TRBJ2-2; CDR3: CAISESGTGELFF
V: TRBV3-1/TRBV3-2; size: .; J: TRBJ2-5; CDR3: CASSQGAVQETQYF
V: TRBV7-2; size: .; J: TRBJ2-7; CDR3: CASSLEALAGSYEQYF
V: TRBV14; size: .; J: TRBJ2-5; CDR3: CASSRNPGQGKETQYF
V: TRBV19; size: .; J: TRBJ2-1; CDR3: CASSLGQAIYNEQFF
V: TRBV11-3; size: .; J: TRBJ2-3; CDR3: CASSLGLSGSTDTQYF
V: TRBV12-5; size: .; J: TRBJ1-1; CDR3: CASGHRGTEAFF
V: TRBV29-1; size: .; J: TRBJ2-5; CDR3: CSVGLTGGQETQYF